This T cell receptor (beta chain) is from a study of OX40 agonist ivuxolimab in advanced cancers. Broader study findings: Relative to CD4+ cells, CD8+ T cells on average had more expanded clones.

Profiled with immunoSEQ multiplex PCR; TCRdb holds only in-frame clones, not every one. The table has 15,000 to 20,000 clones, about four fifths seen once. The CDR3 is 15 amino acids. Trimming cost V 1 base and J 6 bases, with 14 bases left between them. Germline V CDR1 and CDR2: SGHNT, YENEEA. On this clone itself: Its target is not known.

The V gene is TRBV11-3, the J gene TRBJ2-3; D gene uncertain. The sequence was collected from an adult with an advanced solid tumor such as melanoma, head and neck, liver or kidney cancer. The sample here was CD4+ or CD8+ T cells sorted from blood, taken in a trial of the OX40 agonist ivuxolimab. Here the CDR3 DNA reads TGTGCCAGCAGCTTAGTAGGTAGCCCTCAGGATACGCAGTATTTT. It translates to CASSLVGSPQDTQYF.